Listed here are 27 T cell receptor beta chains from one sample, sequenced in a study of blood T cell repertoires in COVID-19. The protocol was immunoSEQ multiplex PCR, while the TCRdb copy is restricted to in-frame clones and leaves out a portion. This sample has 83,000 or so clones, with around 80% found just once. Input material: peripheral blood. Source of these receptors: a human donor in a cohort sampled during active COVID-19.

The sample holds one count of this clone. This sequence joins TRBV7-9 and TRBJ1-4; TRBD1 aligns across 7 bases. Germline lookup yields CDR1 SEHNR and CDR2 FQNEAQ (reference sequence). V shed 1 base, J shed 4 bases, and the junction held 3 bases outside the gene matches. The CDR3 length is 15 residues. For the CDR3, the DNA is TGTGCCAGCAGCTTAGGGGACAGCCTTAATGAAAAACTGTTTTTT. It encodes CASSLGDSLNEKLFF.

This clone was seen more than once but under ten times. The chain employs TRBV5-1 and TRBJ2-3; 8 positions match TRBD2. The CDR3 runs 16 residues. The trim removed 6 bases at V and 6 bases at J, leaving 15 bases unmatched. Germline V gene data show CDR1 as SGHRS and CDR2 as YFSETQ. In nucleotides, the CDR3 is TGCGCCAGCACTGCTAGTCTTCCGGGGGGGCCCGATACGCAGTATTTT. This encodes CASTASLPGGPDTQYF.

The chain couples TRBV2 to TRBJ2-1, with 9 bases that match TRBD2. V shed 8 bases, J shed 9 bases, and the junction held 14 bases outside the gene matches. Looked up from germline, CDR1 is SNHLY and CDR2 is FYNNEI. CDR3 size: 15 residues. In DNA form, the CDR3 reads TGTGCCAGCCGCGTTTCGGACAGCGGGGGGCCTGAGCAGTTCTTC. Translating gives CASRVSDSGGPEQFF.

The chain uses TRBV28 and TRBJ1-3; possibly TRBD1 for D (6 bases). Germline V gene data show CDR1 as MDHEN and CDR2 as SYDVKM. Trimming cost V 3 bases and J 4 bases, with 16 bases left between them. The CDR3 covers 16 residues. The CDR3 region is CASSLPLAGAGNTIYF. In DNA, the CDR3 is TGTGCCAGCAGTTTGCCATTGGCAGGGGCAGGAAACACCATATATTTT.

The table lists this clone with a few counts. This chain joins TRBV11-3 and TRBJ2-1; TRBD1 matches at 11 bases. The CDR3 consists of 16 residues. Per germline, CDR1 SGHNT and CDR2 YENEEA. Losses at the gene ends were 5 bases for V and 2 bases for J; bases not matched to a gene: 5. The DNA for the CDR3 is TGTGCCAGCAGCCCCCAGGGACAGGGGGCCTACAATGAGCAGTTCTTC. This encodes CASSPQGQGAYNEQFF. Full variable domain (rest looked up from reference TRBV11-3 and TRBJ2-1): EAGVVQSPRYKIIEKKQPVAFWCNPISGHNTLYWYLQNLGQGPELLIRYENEEAVDDSQLPKDRFSAERLKGVDSTLKIQPAELGDSAVYLCASSPQGQGAYNEQFFGPGTRLTVL.

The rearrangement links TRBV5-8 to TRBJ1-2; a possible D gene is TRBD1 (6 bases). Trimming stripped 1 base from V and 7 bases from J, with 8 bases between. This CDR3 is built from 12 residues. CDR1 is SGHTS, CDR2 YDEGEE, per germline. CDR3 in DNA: TGTGCCAGCAGCTTGACACAGGGTGGCTACACCTTC. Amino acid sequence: CASSLTQGGYTF.

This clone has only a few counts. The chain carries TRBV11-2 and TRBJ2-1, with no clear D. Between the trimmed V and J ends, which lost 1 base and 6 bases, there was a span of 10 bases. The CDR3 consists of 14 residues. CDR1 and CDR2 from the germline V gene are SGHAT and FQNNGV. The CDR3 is CASSLASAANEQFF. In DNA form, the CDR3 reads TGTGCCAGCAGCTTAGCTAGTGCAGCCAATGAGCAGTTCTTC.

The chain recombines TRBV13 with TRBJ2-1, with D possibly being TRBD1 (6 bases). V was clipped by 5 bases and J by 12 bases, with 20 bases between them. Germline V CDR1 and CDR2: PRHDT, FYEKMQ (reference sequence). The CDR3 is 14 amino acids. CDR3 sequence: CASSPGTSHPGQFF. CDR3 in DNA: TGTGCCAGCAGCCCAGGGACATCCCACCCAGGGCAGTTCTTC.

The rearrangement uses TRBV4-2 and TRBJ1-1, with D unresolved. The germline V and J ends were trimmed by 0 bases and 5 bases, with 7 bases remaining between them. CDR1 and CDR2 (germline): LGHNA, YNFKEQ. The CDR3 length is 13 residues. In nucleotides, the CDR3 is TGTGCCAGCAGCCAAGAGCAGACTACTGAAGCTTTCTTT. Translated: CASSQEQTTEAFF.

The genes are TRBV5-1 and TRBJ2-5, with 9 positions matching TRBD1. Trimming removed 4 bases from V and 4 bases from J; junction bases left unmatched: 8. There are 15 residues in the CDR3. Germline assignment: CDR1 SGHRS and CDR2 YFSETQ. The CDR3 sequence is CASSGDGTGSETQYF. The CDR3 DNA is TGCGCCAGCAGCGGAGACGGGACAGGGTCAGAGACCCAGTACTTC.

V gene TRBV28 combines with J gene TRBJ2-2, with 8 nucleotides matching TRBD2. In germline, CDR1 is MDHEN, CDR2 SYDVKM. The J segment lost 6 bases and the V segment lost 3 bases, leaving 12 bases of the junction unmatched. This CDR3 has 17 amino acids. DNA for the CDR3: TGTGCCAGCAGTTTGAGCGGGGGAAGGGTTTTATCCGGGGAGCTGTTTTTT. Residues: CASSLSGGRVLSGELFF.

The CDR3 DNA reads as TGTGCCAGCAGCTTATCGCCCAGCCAGGTGCAGGGCTACTATGGCTACACCTTC. Amino acids: CASSLSPSQVQGYYGYTF. J is TRBJ1-2 and V is TRBV7-2, with D perhaps matching TRBD1 (5 bases). The CDR3 spans 18 residues. CDR1 is SGHTA and CDR2 is FQGNSA in the germline V gene. Deletions cut 2 bases from V and 3 bases from J, with 22 bases between. Variable domain in full (rest from reference TRBV7-2 and TRBJ1-2): GAGVSQSPSNKVTEKGKDVELRCDPISGHTALYWYRQSLGQGLEFLIYFQGNSAPDKSGLPSDRFSAERTGGSVSTLTIQRTQQEDSAVYLCASSLSPSQVQGYYGYTFGSGTRLTVV.

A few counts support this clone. The CDR3: CASSLVQGVSEAFF. CDR3 sequence (DNA): TGTGCCAGCAGCTTGGTTCAGGGGGTGAGTGAAGCTTTCTTT. The chain employs TRBV5-6 and TRBJ1-1; TRBD1 agrees at 7 bases. Trimming at V came to 0 bases and at J to 7 bases, leaving 6 bases not matched to a gene. This CDR3 is built from 14 residues. From germline, CDR1 is SGHDT and CDR2 YYEEEE.

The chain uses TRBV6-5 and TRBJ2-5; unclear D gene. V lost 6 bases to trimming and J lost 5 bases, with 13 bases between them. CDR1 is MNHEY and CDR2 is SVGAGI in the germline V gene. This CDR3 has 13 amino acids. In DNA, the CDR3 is TGTGCCAGCAGGCCGACTTCCACGGAGACCCAGTACTTC. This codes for CASRPTSTETQYF.

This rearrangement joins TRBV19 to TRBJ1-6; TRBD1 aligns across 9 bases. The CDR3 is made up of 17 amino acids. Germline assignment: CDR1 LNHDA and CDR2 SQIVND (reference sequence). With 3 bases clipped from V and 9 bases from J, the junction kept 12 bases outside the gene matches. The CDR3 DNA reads TGTGCCAGTAGTATTTACCCGGGACAGGGTAAACGTTCACCCCTCCACTTT. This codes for CASSIYPGQGKRSPLHF.

Written as DNA, the CDR3 is TGTGCCACCAGTGATCGGACAGGGGCTGGGGCCAACGTCCTGACTTTC. Protein sequence: CATSDRTGAGANVLTF. The chain employs TRBV24-1 and TRBJ2-6; 9 bases map to TRBD1. Germline V gives CDR1 KGHDR, CDR2 SFDVKD. The length of the CDR3 is 16 residues. The J segment lost 2 bases and the V segment lost 3 bases, leaving 1 base of the junction unmatched.

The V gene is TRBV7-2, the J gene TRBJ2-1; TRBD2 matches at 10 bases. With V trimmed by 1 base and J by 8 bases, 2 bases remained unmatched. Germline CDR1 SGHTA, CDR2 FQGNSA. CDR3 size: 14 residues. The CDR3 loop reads CASSLGLAGDEQFF. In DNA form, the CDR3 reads TGTGCCAGCAGCTTAGGCCTAGCGGGGGATGAGCAGTTCTTC.

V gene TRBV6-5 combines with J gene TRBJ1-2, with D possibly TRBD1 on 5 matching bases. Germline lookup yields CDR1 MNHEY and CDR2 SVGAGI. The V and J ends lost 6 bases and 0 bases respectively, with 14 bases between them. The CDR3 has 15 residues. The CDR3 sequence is CASRPQGVANYGYTF. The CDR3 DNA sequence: TGTGCCAGCAGGCCTCAGGGCGTCGCTAACTATGGCTACACCTTC.

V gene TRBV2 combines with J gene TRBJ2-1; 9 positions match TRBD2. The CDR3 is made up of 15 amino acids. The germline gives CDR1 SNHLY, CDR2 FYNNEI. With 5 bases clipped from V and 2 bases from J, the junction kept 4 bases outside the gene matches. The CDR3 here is CASSRRTSAYNEQFF. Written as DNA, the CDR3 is TGTGCCAGCAGTCGGAGGACTAGCGCCTACAATGAGCAGTTCTTC.

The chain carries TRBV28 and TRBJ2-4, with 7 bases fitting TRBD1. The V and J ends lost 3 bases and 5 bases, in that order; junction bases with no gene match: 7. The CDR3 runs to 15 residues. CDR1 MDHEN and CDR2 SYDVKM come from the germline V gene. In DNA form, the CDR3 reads TGTGCCAGCAGTTTCCACAGGGGTAGGGAAAACATTCAGTACTTC. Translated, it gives CASSFHRGRENIQYF.

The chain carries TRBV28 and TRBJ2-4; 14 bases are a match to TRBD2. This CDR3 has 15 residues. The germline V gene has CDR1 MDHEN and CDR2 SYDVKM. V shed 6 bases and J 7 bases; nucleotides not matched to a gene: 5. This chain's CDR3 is CASRTSGGAGNIQYF. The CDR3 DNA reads TGTGCCAGCAGGACTAGCGGGGGGGCCGGGAACATTCAGTACTTC.

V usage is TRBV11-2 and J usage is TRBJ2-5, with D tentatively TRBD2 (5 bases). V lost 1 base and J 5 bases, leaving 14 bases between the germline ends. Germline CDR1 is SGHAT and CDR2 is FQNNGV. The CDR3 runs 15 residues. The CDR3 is CASSLGFSGVETQYF. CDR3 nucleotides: TGTGCCAGCAGCTTAGGCTTTTCCGGGGTGGAGACCCAGTACTTC. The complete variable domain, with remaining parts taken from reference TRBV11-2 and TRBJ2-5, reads EAGVAQSPRYKIIEKRQSVAFWCNPISGHATLYWYQQILGQGPKLLIQFQNNGVVDDSQLPKDRFSAERLKGVDSTLKIQPAKLEDSAVYLCASSLGFSGVETQYFGPGTRLLVL.

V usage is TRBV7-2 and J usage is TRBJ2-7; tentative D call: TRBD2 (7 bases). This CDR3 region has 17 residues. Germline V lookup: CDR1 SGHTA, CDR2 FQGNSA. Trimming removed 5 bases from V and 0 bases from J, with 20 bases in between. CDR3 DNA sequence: TGTGCCAGCAGCCATCTTTGGGGGGCTAGCGGCTCCTACGAGCAGTACTTC. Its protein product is CASSHLWGASGSYEQYF.

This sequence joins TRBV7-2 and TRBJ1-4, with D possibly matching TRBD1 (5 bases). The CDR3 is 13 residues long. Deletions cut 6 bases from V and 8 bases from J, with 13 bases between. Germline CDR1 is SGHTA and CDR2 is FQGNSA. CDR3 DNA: TGTGCCAGCAGGGAGGGGAGGTGGGAAAAACTGTTTTTT. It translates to CASREGRWEKLFF.

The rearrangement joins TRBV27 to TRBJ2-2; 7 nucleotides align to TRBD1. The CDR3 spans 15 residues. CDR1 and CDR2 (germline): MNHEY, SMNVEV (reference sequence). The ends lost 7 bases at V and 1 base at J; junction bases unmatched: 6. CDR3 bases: TGTGCCAGCAACCCCCGGACAGGGAACACCGGGGAGCTGTTTTTT. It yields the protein CASNPRTGNTGELFF.

In DNA, the CDR3 is TGTGCCACCAGCAGAGATGGGACAGGGTACTATGGCTACACCTTC. Its translation: CATSRDGTGYYGYTF. V gene TRBV15 combines with J gene TRBJ1-2; 9 nucleotides agree with TRBD1. CDR1 and CDR2 (germline): LNHNV, YYDKDF (reference sequence). The CDR3 totals 15 residues. V lost 0 bases to trimming and J lost 3 bases; unmatched junction nucleotides: 2. The full variable domain, rest sourced from reference TRBV15 and TRBJ1-2, is DAMVIQNPRYQVTQFGKPVTLSCSQTLNHNVMYWYQQKSSQAPKLLFHYYDKDFNNEADTPDNFQSRRPNTSFCFLDIRSPGLGDTAMYLCATSRDGTGYYGYTFGSGTRLTVV.

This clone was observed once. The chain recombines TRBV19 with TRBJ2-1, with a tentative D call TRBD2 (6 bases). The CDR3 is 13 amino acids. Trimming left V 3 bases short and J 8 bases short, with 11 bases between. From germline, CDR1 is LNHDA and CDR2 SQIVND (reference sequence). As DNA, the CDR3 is TGTGCCAGTAGTATTTCCAGGGAGGATGAGCAGTTCTTC. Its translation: CASSISREDEQFF.